Listed below are T cell receptor beta chains from one sample, sequenced in a study of T cells after yellow fever vaccination. TCRdb re-called the 5' RACE reads through MiXCR, storing one row per CDR3 protein. The sample consists of 250,000 or so distinct CDR3 sequences, roughly 3.5% of them appearing once. This sample comprised PBMCs, obtained 15 days after the yellow fever booster vaccination. These receptors all come from a man between 18 and 29 years old who received the YFV17D yellow fever vaccine. The CDR3 runs from the conserved cysteine through the conserved F or W. D genes are given only for firm matches. Clone size is shown for a subset of rows, as once, few, many or a class of expanded clone.

CDR3	DNA	V	J	length	size	D
CASSLEGRNTGELFF	TGTGCCAGCAGCTTAGAGGGTCGGAACACCGGGGAGCTGTTTTTT	TRBV11-2	TRBJ2-2	15	many	.
CASSLEGVYGYTF	TGCGCCAGCAGCTTGGAAGGAGTCTATGGCTACACCTTC	TRBV5-1	TRBJ1-2	13	many	.
CASSPLVTGQGLGYTF	TGTGCCAGCTCACCACTCGTCACGGGACAGGGGCTAGGCTACACCTTC	TRBV18	TRBJ1-2	16	few	TRBD1
CASRDRTAGETQYF	TGTGCCAGCAGGGACAGGACTGCCGGAGAGACCCAGTACTTC	TRBV5-4	TRBJ2-5	14	many	TRBD1
CSVRTGHYEQYF	TGCAGCGTCCGGACCGGGCACTACGAGCAGTACTTC	TRBV29-1	TRBJ2-7	12	many	.
CASSYGVSAFF	TGTGCCAGCAGTTACGGGGTTTCGGCTTTCTTT	TRBV6-5	TRBJ1-1	11	many	.
CASSLDGQGETQYF	TGTGCCAGCAGCTTGGACGGGCAGGGAGAGACCCAGTACTTC	TRBV5-4	TRBJ2-5	14	many	.
CASSWNKNEQFF	TGTGCCAGCAGTTGGAACAAGAATGAGCAGTTCTTC	TRBV6-5	TRBJ2-1	12	many	.
CASSLQSSSYEQYF	TGTGCCAGCAGCTTACAGAGTAGCTCCTACGAGCAGTACTTC	TRBV7-9	TRBJ2-7	14	many	.
CASSPGQGRAQHF	TGTGCCAGCAGTCCGGGACAGGGAAGGGCCCAGCATTTT	TRBV12-3/TRBV12-4	TRBJ1-5	13	many	TRBD1
CASSPGQTYYSPLHF	TGTGCCAGTAGTCCGGGACAGACCTACTATTCACCCCTCCACTTT	TRBV19	TRBJ1-6	15	.	TRBD1